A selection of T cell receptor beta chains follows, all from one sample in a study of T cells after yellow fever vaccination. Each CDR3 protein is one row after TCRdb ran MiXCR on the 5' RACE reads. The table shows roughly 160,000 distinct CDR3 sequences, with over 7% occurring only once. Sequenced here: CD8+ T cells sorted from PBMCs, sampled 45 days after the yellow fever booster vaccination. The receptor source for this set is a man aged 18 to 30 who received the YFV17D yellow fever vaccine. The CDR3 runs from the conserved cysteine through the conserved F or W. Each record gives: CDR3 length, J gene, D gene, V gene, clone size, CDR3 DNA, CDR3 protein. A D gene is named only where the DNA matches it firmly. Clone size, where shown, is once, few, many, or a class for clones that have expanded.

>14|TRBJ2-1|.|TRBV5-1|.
TGCGCCAGCAGCTTGTTGGACTCCTACAATGAGCAGTTCTTC
CASSLLDSYNEQFF
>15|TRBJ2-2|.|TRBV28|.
TGTGCCAGCAGTTTATCCACCGGGCCCACCGGGGAGCTGTTTTTT
CASSLSTGPTGELFF
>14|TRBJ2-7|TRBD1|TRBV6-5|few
TGTGCCAGCAGTTACTCGAAAGGGGGCCACGAGCAGTACTTC
CASSYSKGGHEQYF
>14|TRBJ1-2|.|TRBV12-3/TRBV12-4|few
TGTGCCAGCTATGGGGGAGGCTTAAACTATGGCTACACCTTC
CASYGGGLNYGYTF
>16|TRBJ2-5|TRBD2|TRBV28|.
TGTGCCAGCAGTTCAAGGGCGGGGGTAATCCAAGAGACCCAGTACTTC
CASSSRAGVIQETQYF
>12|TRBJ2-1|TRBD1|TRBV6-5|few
TGTGCCGTAGGGACAGGGATCAATGAGCAGTTCTTC
CAVGTGINEQFF
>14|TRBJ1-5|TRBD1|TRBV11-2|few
TGTGCCAGCAGCCGGACAGGGGAGAATCAGCCCCAGCATTTT
CASSRTGENQPQHF
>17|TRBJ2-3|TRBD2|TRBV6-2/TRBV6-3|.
TGTGCCAGCAGTTACCCCCCCGGAGCGGGGGGAGCAGATACGCAGTATTTT
CASSYPPGAGGADTQYF
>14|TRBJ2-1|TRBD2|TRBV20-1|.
TGCAGTGCTGACCTAGCGGGGGGCGGAAATGAGCAGTTCTTC
CSADLAGGGNEQFF
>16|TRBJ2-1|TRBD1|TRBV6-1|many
TGTGCCAGCAGTGAAGCGCGGGACAGGGGGGACAATGAGCAGTTCTTC
CASSEARDRGDNEQFF
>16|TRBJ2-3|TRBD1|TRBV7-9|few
TGTGCCAGCAGCACCTGGACAGGGGACGGCACAGATACGCAGTATTTT
CASSTWTGDGTDTQYF
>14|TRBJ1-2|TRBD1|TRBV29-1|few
TGCAGCGGGGGGGAGGGGGCGTCAGGCTATGGCTACACCTTC
CSGGEGASGYGYTF
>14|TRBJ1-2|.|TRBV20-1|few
TGCAGTGCTAGCCAGACCCCGGGTAGCTATGGCTACACCTTC
CSASQTPGSYGYTF
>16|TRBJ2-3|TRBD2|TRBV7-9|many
TGTGCCAGCAGCGACGAGACTAGCGGGAGGGGAGATACGCAGTATTTT
CASSDETSGRGDTQYF
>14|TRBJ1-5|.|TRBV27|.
TGTGCCAGCAGAGGACCGAACTGGGGTCAGCCCCAGCATTTT
CASRGPNWGQPQHF
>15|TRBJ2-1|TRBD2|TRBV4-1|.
TGCGCCAGCAGCCATAGCGGGGGGCTTTACAATGAGCAGTTCTTC
CASSHSGGLYNEQFF
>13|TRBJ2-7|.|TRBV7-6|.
TGTGCCAGCAGCTTAACGGACTCCTACGAGCAGTACTTC
CASSLTDSYEQYF
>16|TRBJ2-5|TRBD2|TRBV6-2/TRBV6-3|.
TGTGCCAGCTCCCTAGCGGGGGGGATGGGCCAAGAGACCCAGTACTTC
CASSLAGGMGQETQYF
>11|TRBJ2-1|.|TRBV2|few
TGTGCCACCCACCTGGGATATGAGCAGTTCTTC
CATHLGYEQFF
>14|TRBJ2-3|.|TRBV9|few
TGTGCCAGCAGCGCGGGGGACCCCACAGATACGCAGTATTTT
CASSAGDPTDTQYF
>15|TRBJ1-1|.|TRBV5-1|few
TGCGCCAGCACCGATGGACGGATAACAGGGACTGAAGCTTTCTTT
CASTDGRITGTEAFF
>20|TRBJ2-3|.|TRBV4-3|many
TGCGCCAGCAGCCACTTAAGGGCAGAAGATAATTCCTTGGGCACAGATACGCAGTATTTT
CASSHLRAEDNSLGTDTQYF
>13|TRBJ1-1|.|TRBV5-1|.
TGCGCCAGCACTGAGGCCAGCCCCCCGCCGGCTTTCTTT
CASTEASPPPAFF
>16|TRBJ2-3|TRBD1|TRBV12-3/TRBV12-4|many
TGTGCCAGCAGTTTAGATACAGGGGGCCGCACAGATACGCAGTATTTT
CASSLDTGGRTDTQYF
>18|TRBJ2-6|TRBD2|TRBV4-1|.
TGCGCCAGCAGCCAATCACTAGCGGGGATCTCTGGGGCCAACGTCCTGACTTTC
CASSQSLAGISGANVLTF
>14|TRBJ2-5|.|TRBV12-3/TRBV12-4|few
TGTGCCAGCAGCCCAACCGGGAGTCAAGAGACCCAGTACTTC
CASSPTGSQETQYF
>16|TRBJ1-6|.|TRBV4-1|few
TGCGCCAGCAGCCAAGGGACCGGGACCTATAATTCACCCCTCCACTTT
CASSQGTGTYNSPLHF
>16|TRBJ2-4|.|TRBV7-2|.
TGTGCCAGCAGCTTAGGGGCTTCTGTAGCCAAAAACATTCAGTACTTC
CASSLGASVAKNIQYF
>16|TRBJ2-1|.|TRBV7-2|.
TGTGCCAGCAGCTTAGTGGCAAAAAGCTCCTACAATGAGCAGTTCTTC
CASSLVAKSSYNEQFF
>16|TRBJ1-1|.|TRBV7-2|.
TGTGCCAGCAGCTTAGCGGAAGTTAGGGCGGACACTGAAGCTTTCTTT
CASSLAEVRADTEAFF
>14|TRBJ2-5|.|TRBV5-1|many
TGCGCCAGCAGCCCAGACCGACAAGAAGAGACCCAGTACTTC
CASSPDRQEETQYF
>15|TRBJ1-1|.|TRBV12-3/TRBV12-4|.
TGTGCCAGCAGTTCGGTTAGGGGATTGAACACTGAAGCTTTCTTT
CASSSVRGLNTEAFF
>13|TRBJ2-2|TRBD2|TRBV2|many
TGTGCCGGACTAGGTCAGGGAACCGGGGAGCTGTTTTTT
CAGLGQGTGELFF
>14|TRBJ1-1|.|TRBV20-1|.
TGCAGTGCTAGAGTTTTGGGATTGAACACTGAAGCTTTCTTT
CSARVLGLNTEAFF
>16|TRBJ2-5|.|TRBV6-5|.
TGTGCCAGCAGTTACTCGGCAGGGGGGTACCAAGAGACCCAGTACTTC
CASSYSAGGYQETQYF
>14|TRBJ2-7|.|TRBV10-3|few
TGTGCCATCAGACCAGAACAGGGTCTCTACGAGCAGTACTTC
CAIRPEQGLYEQYF
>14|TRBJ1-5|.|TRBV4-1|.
TGCGCCAGCAGCCAGAAACAGCTAAATCAGCCCCAGCATTTT
CASSQKQLNQPQHF
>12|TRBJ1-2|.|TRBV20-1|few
TGCAGTGCTATTGAGGGGGGGTATGGCTACACCTTC
CSAIEGGYGYTF
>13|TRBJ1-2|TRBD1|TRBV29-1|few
TGCAGCGTTGGGACAGGGGACACCTATGGCTACACCTTC
CSVGTGDTYGYTF
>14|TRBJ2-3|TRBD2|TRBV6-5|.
TGTGCCAGCAGTTCCAGGACTAGCGGGGAAACGCAGTATTTT
CASSSRTSGETQYF
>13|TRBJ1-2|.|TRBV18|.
TGTGCCAGCTCACCGGAGGGATTGAATGGCTACACCTTC
CASSPEGLNGYTF
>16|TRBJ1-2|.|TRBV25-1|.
TGTGCCAGCAGTGAAAGGGAGGGTTCGGCTAACTATGGCTACACCTTC
CASSEREGSANYGYTF
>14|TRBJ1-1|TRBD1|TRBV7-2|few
TGTGCCAGCAGCCGCAGGGGGCGGGACACTGAAGCTTTCTTT
CASSRRGRDTEAFF
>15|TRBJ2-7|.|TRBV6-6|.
TGTGCCAGCAGTCTCACCGGGAACCTGGCCTACGAGCAGTACTTC
CASSLTGNLAYEQYF
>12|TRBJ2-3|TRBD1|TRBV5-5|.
TGTGCCAGCAGCACAGGGGCAGATACGCAGTATTTT
CASSTGADTQYF
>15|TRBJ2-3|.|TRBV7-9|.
TGTGCCAGCAGTCGCCGGGATTCTAGCACAGATACGCAGTATTTT
CASSRRDSSTDTQYF
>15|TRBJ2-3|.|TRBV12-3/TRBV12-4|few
TGTGCCAGCAGTTTAGGGCAGGGGATCACAGATACGCAGTATTTT
CASSLGQGITDTQYF
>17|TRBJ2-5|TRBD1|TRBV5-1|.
TGCGCCAGCAGCATCCTTGGGCGGACAGGAGACCGGGAGACCCAGTACTTC
CASSILGRTGDRETQYF
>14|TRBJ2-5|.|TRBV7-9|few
TGTGCCAGCACCCGACTAGTTGAAAAGGAGACCCAGTACTTC
CASTRLVEKETQYF
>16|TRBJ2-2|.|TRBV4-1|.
TGCGCCAGCAGCCAAGACTTCCAGGGTTCGAACGGGGAGCTGTTTTTT
CASSQDFQGSNGELFF
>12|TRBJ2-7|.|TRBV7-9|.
TGTGCCAGCAGCTCCCAGGGGCTCCCGCAGTACTTC
CASSSQGLPQYF
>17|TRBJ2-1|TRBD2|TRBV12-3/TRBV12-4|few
TGTGCCAGCAGTTTATCACCAAGACTAGCGGGGGACAATGAGCAGTTCTTC
CASSLSPRLAGDNEQFF
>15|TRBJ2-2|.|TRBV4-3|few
TGCGCCAGCAGCCAGAGGACCGTTAACACCGGGGAGCTGTTTTTT
CASSQRTVNTGELFF